The 29 T cell receptor beta chains listed next were all sequenced from one sample in a study of T cells in Graves' hyperthyroidism and ophthalmopathy. Authors of the study amplified TCR beta CDR3 regions from RNA transcripts. The primer set for the first-round RT-PCR of the TCR CDR3 was HTBI. TCRdb re-called the multiplex PCR reads with MiXCR, one entry per CDR3 protein. The sample lists some 700,000 distinct CDR3 sequences, 15% to 20% occurring once. Material for sequencing was blood. The receptor source for this set is a man aged 50-60 years with Graves' hyperthyroidism.

In this sample, this clonotype turned up many times. The chain recombines TRBV7-9 with TRBJ1-6; the D is unclear. CDR3 length equals 15 residues. CDR1 SEHNR and CDR2 FQNEAQ come from the germline V gene (reference sequence). Trimming stripped 5 bases from V and 5 bases from J, with 13 bases between. The CDR3, as DNA: TGTGCCAGCAGCCCCTATCACGTGGATAATTCACCCCTCCACTTT. This gives the protein CASSPYHVDNSPLHF.

The J gene is TRBJ1-2, the V gene TRBV11-2; D not resolved. The germline V gene has CDR1 SGHAT and CDR2 FQNNGV. The CDR3 covers 14 residues. V was clipped by 0 bases and J by 0 bases, with 5 bases between them. The DNA of the CDR3 is TGTGCCAGCAGCTTAGAGAGCCCTAACTATGGCTACACCTTC. It specifies CASSLESPNYGYTF.

The chain is built from TRBV6-9 and TRBJ2-7, with 10 bases matching TRBD2. CDR3 length equals 15 residues. Germline V gene lookup returns CDR1 MNHGY and CDR2 SVAAGI. The J segment lost 3 bases and the V segment lost 3 bases, leaving 5 bases of the junction unmatched. The CDR3 protein is CASSYGASGGYEQYF. CDR3 nucleotides: TGTGCCAGCAGTTACGGGGCTAGCGGGGGCTACGAGCAGTACTTC.

Ten or more counts support this clonotype. This chain links TRBV25-1 with TRBJ2-6; TRBD1 matches 9 bases. After removal of 6 bases from V and 3 bases from J, the junction contained 9 bases not matched to a gene. CDR3 size: 17 residues. CDR1 is MGHDK, CDR2 SYGVNS, per germline. Here the CDR3 reads CASRSRTGEDGANVLTF. CDR3 bases: TGTGCCAGCAGAAGCAGGACAGGGGAAGATGGGGCCAACGTCCTGACTTTC. Variable domain in full (rest from reference TRBV25-1 and TRBJ2-6): EADIYQTPRYLVIGTGKKITLECSQTMGHDKMYWYQQDPGMELHLIHYSYGVNSTEKGDLSSESTVSRIRTEHFPLTLESARPSHTSQYLCASRSRTGEDGANVLTFGAGSRLTVL.

This clonotype was observed many times. The chain recombines TRBV10-3 with TRBJ1-1; no firm D call. Trimming pared 3 bases from V and 6 bases from J, leaving 14 bases between. The CDR3 is 14 residues long. Germline-derived CDR1 and CDR2 are ENHRY and SYGVKD. CDR3 residues: CAISEFRDASEAFF. In nucleotides, the CDR3 is TGTGCCATCAGTGAATTTCGGGATGCCTCTGAAGCTTTCTTT.

This clonotype was counted a few times. This chain links TRBV25-1 with TRBJ2-1; TRBD2 matches 8 bases. CDR3 length: 14 residues. V gave up 4 bases and J gave up 9 bases; unmatched junction bases: 8. Germline V gene lookup returns CDR1 MGHDK and CDR2 SYGVNS. The CDR3 region has the DNA TGTGCCAGCAGTGGACTCGGACTAGCTGGTGAGCAGTTCTTC. Translating it yields CASSGLGLAGEQFF.

The chain links TRBV11-2 to TRBJ1-5, with 7 bases aligning to TRBD1. The trim removed 0 bases at V and 4 bases at J, leaving 3 bases unmatched. This CDR3 has 15 amino acids. The germline V gene encodes CDR1 SGHAT and CDR2 FQNNGV. In DNA, the CDR3 is TGTGCCAGCAGCTTAGAGGGACAGACGAATCAGCCCCAGCATTTT. Protein product: CASSLEGQTNQPQHF.

At least ten counts were recorded for this clonotype. The chain is built from TRBV11-1 and TRBJ2-7; perhaps TRBD2 as D (6 bases). The germline V gene encodes CDR1 SGHAT and CDR2 FQDESV (reference sequence). The V end was cut by 3 bases, the J end by 4 bases, with 13 bases between. The CDR3 is made up of 14 amino acids. As DNA, the CDR3 is TGTGCCAGCAGCTTCGCGGGGAACGGTTACGAGCAGTACTTC. Protein sequence: CASSFAGNGYEQYF.

A few counts support this clonotype. The J gene is TRBJ1-5, the V gene TRBV5-1, with D maybe TRBD1 (5 bases). The germline CDR1 and CDR2 sequences are SGHRS and YFSETQ. Trimming removed 4 bases at V and 7 bases at J, with 12 bases between. This CDR3 has 13 residues. The CDR3 loop is CASSPDIYQPQHF. DNA for the CDR3: TGCGCCAGCAGCCCGGACATATACCAGCCCCAGCATTTT.

The chain employs TRBV7-9 and TRBJ1-2, with D unclear. The CDR3 runs to 15 residues. CDR1 and CDR2 from the germline V gene are SEHNR and FQNEAQ (reference sequence). The germline V and J ends were trimmed by 1 base and 4 bases, with 13 bases remaining between them. The CDR3 loop reads CASSLEVKGPYGYTF. CDR3 DNA sequence: TGTGCCAGCAGCTTAGAGGTGAAGGGTCCCTATGGCTACACCTTC.

This clonotype was detected many times. Here the CDR3 reads CASSNLWGRPEAFF. The CDR3, as DNA: TGTGCCAGCAGCAATCTTTGGGGGCGACCTGAAGCTTTCTTT. This rearrangement joins TRBV28 to TRBJ1-1, with D tentatively TRBD1 (6 bases). The germline CDR1 and CDR2 sequences are MDHEN and SYDVKM. This CDR3 comprises 14 residues. The ends were cut back, 6 bases at V and 6 bases at J, with 17 bases in the middle.

There are many counts of this clonotype. The rearrangement joins TRBV2 to TRBJ2-6; 9 nucleotides agree with TRBD1. Germline V gene lookup returns CDR1 SNHLY and CDR2 FYNNEI. The CDR3 sequence is 17 residues long. Trimming cost V 7 bases and J 0 bases; bases outside gene matches: 7. The CDR3 sequence is CASIPGTGISGANVLTF. CDR3 DNA sequence: TGTGCCAGCATACCCGGGACAGGGATCTCTGGGGCCAACGTCCTGACTTTC.

This clonotype has at least ten counts. The rearrangement uses TRBV7-2 and TRBJ2-1, with 11 bases fitting TRBD1. Germline CDR1 SGHTA, CDR2 FQGNSA. Trimming removed 4 bases from V and 7 bases from J; junction bases left unmatched: 6. This CDR3 contains 15 residues. The CDR3 nucleotides are TGTGCCAGCAGCTCGGGACAGGGGGGAAAGAATGAGCAGTTCTTC. The encoded protein is CASSSGQGGKNEQFF.

The chain employs TRBV20-1 and TRBJ1-1, with D maybe TRBD1 (6 bases). V was clipped by 6 bases and J by 0 bases, with 14 bases between them. In germline, CDR1 is DFQATT, CDR2 SNEGSKA (reference sequence). The CDR3 covers 14 residues. CDR3 sequence: CSAIQYRVNTEAFF. The DNA for the CDR3 is TGCAGTGCCATCCAATACAGGGTGAACACTGAAGCTTTCTTT.

The chain has TRBV20-1 and TRBJ2-1; 10 bases are shared with TRBD2. Germline values: CDR1 DFQATT, CDR2 SNEGSKA (reference sequence). This CDR3 spans 16 amino acids. J lost 0 bases, V lost 2 bases, and 4 bases had no gene match. CDR3 DNA sequence: TGCAGTGCTAGACTAAGGACTAGCGGCTCCTACAATGAGCAGTTCTTC. Translated: CSARLRTSGSYNEQFF.

This clonotype was counted at least ten times. The chain couples TRBV6-1 to TRBJ2-1; 12 nucleotides agree with TRBD2. With 0 bases clipped from V and 5 bases from J, the junction kept 2 bases outside the gene matches. This CDR3 is 16 amino acids long. Germline V gene sequence: CDR1 MNHNS, CDR2 SASEGT. The CDR3 reads CASSEALAGGHNEQFF. CDR3 coding DNA: TGTGCCAGCAGTGAAGCTCTAGCGGGAGGGCACAATGAGCAGTTCTTC.

For this clonotype: Compared with germline, one end of the junction differs, possibly owing to a read error. The V gene is TRBV3-1, the J gene TRBJ1-1; unclear D gene. Germline V lookup: CDR1 LGHDT, CDR2 YNNKEL (reference sequence). This CDR3 comprises 12 residues. The CDR3 DNA is TGTGGCAGCAGCCATGGAGACACTGAAGCTTTCTTT. Amino acid sequence: CGSSHGDTEAFF.

Many counts were recorded for this clonotype. The chain carries TRBV6-2 or TRBV6-3 and TRBJ2-7, with 9 bases matching TRBD2. V lost 7 bases to trimming and J lost 5 bases; unmatched junction nucleotides: 6. CDR1 and CDR2 from the germline V gene are MNHEY and SVGEGT. This CDR3 contains 13 residues. The CDR3 DNA sequence: TGTGCCAGCATTGGGTCTAGCGGGAACGAGCAGTACTTC. Encoded protein: CASIGSSGNEQYF.

The chain links TRBV6-2 or TRBV6-3 to TRBJ2-7, with TRBD1 matching over 9 bases. V lost 10 bases to trimming and J lost 1 base; unmatched junction nucleotides: 5. The CDR3 is 13 residues long. CDR1 is MNHEY and CDR2 is SVGEGT in the germline V gene. The CDR3 nucleotides are TGTGCCACCCGGGACAGGGTTTCCTACGAGCAGTACTTC. Translating it yields CATRDRVSYEQYF.

In its sample, this clonotype was seen many times. V and J are TRBV11-2 and TRBJ2-1; 13 bases are shared with TRBD2. The CDR3 spans 14 residues. Germline CDR1 SGHAT, CDR2 FQNNGV. The trim removed 6 bases at V and 9 bases at J, leaving 5 bases unmatched. This CDR3 is CASSQGLAGIEQFF. In DNA, the CDR3 is TGTGCCAGCAGTCAGGGACTAGCGGGAATTGAGCAGTTCTTC.

This clonotype was picked up a small number of times. The rearrangement uses TRBV7-2 and TRBJ1-5; D is undetermined. V shed 8 bases and J shed 6 bases, with 11 bases lying between them. Germline V gene lookup returns CDR1 SGHTA and CDR2 FQGNSA. This CDR3 is 12 amino acids long. CDR3 in amino acids: CASGPAGQPQHF. CDR3 bases: TGTGCCAGCGGCCCCGCAGGTCAGCCCCAGCATTTT.

The J gene is TRBJ2-1, the V gene TRBV4-1; 9 bases agree with TRBD2. This CDR3 spans 14 amino acids. Germline CDR1 and CDR2: MGHRA and YSYEKL. Losses at the gene ends were 6 bases for V and 9 bases for J; bases not matched to a gene: 9. The CDR3 sequence is CASSLSGSNSEQFF. CDR3 DNA sequence: TGCGCCAGCAGTCTTAGCGGGAGCAATAGTGAGCAGTTCTTC.

The J gene is TRBJ2-7, the V gene TRBV20-1, with 10 bases fitting TRBD2. The germline V gene encodes CDR1 DFQATT and CDR2 SNEGSKA (reference sequence). The CDR3 loop spans 14 amino acids. Trimming at V came to 6 bases and at J to 4 bases, leaving 9 bases not matched to a gene. In nucleotides, the CDR3 is TGCAGTGCGCCTCCGGCTAGCGGGAGTTACGAGCAGTACTTC. This sequence encodes CSAPPASGSYEQYF.

The chain links TRBV20-1 to TRBJ2-1; no firm D call. The V gene lost 4 bases and the J gene lost 7 bases, with 14 bases spanning the gap. This CDR3 region has 13 residues. Per germline, CDR1 DFQATT and CDR2 SNEGSKA (reference sequence). DNA of the CDR3: TGCAGTGCTACGGTATTTCCCACAAATGAGCAGTTCTTC. Protein product: CSATVFPTNEQFF.

This chain uses TRBV19 with TRBJ2-7; no clear D. The germline V gene encodes CDR1 LNHDA and CDR2 SQIVND (reference sequence). This CDR3 is built from 13 residues. V shed 5 bases and J shed 2 bases, with 10 bases lying between them. This CDR3 reads CASSDGYTYEQYF. In DNA form, the CDR3 reads TGTGCCAGTAGTGACGGTTATACCTACGAGCAGTACTTC.

The chain carries TRBV6-2 or TRBV6-3 and TRBJ2-3; 7 positions agree with TRBD2. The germline gives CDR1 MNHEY, CDR2 SVGEGT. V trimming: 3 bases; J trimming: 3 bases; junction bases outside the gene matches: 3. The CDR3 is 14 residues long. In DNA, the CDR3 is TGTGCCAGCAGTTATCTAGCGGAAACAGATACGCAGTATTTT. Translated, it gives CASSYLAETDTQYF.

About this clonotype itself: This clone may be a read error of a much larger clone one base away. V usage is TRBV3-1 and J usage is TRBJ2-7, with unresolved D. This CDR3 has 13 amino acids. The V gene's germline CDR1 is LGHDT and CDR2 YNNKEL (reference sequence). CDR3 in DNA: TGTGCCAGCGGTCCAGACCTTCTCTACGAGCACTACTTC. This sequence encodes CASGPDLLYEHYF.

The V gene is TRBV20-1, the J gene TRBJ2-1; 13 bases are a match to TRBD2. This CDR3 has 17 residues. V gave up 4 bases and J gave up 1 base; unmatched junction bases: 7. Germline assignment: CDR1 DFQATT and CDR2 SNEGSKA (reference sequence). Here the CDR3 reads CSANKRTSGRSYNEQFF. The CDR3 DNA is TGCAGTGCTAATAAGAGGACTAGCGGGAGATCCTACAATGAGCAGTTCTTC.

This clonotype has ten or more counts. The rearrangement links TRBV20-1 to TRBJ2-1; 8 nucleotides match TRBD2. This CDR3 spans 15 amino acids. Germline V lookup: CDR1 DFQATT, CDR2 SNEGSKA (reference sequence). J was trimmed by 2 bases and V by 5 bases; bases with no gene match: 8. Written as DNA, the CDR3 is TGCAGTGCTCAATGGAGCGGGGGAACCTACAATGAGCAGTTCTTC. Amino acids: CSAQWSGGTYNEQFF.